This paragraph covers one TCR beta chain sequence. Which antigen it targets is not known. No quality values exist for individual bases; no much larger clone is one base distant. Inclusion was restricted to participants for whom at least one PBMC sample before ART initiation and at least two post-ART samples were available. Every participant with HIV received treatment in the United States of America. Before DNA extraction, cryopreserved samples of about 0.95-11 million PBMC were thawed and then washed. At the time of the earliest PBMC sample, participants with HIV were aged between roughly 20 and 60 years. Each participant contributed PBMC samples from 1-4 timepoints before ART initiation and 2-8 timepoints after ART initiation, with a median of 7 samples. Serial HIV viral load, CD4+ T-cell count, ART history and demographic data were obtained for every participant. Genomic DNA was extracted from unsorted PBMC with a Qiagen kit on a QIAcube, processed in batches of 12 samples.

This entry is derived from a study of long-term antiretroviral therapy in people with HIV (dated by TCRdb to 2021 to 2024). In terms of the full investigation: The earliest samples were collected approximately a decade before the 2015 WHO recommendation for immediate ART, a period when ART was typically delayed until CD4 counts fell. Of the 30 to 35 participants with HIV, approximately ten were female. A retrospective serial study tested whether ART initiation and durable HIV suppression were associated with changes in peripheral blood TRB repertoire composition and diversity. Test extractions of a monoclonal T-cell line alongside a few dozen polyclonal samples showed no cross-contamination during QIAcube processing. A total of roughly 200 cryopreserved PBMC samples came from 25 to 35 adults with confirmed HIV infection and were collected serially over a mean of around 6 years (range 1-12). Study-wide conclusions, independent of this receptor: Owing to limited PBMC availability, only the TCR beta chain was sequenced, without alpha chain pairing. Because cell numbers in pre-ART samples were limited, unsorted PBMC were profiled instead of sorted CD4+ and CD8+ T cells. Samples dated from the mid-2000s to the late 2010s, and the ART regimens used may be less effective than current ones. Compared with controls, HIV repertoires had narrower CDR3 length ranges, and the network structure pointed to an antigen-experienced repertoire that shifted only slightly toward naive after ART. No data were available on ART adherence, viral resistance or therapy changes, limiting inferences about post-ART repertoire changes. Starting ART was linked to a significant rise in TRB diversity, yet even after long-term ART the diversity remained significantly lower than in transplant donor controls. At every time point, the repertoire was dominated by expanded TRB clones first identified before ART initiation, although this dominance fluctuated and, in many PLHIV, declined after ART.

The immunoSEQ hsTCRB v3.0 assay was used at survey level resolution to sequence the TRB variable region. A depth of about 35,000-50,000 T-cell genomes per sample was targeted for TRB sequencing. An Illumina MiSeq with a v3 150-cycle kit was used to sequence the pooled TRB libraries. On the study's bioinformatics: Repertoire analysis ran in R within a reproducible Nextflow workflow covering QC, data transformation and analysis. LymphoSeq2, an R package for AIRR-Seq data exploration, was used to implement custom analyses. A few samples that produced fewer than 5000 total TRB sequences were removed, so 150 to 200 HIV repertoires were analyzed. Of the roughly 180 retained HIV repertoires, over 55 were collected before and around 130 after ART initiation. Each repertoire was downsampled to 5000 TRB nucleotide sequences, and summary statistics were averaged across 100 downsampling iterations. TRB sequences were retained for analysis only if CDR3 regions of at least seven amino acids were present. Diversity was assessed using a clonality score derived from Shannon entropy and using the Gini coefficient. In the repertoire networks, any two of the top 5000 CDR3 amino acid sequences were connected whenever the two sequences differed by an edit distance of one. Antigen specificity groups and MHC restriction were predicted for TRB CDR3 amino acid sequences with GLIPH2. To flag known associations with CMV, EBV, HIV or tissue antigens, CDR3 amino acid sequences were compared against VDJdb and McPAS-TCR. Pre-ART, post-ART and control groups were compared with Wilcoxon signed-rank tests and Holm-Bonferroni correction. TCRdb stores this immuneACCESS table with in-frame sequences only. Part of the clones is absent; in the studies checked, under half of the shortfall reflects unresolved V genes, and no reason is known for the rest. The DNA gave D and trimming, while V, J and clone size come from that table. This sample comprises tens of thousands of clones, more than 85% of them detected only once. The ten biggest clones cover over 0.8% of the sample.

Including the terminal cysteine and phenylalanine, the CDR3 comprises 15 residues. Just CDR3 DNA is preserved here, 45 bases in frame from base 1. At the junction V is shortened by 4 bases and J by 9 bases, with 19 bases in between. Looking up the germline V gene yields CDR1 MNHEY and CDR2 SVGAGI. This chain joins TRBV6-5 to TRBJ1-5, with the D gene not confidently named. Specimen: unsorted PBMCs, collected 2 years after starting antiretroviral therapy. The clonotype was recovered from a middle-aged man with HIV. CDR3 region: CASSSFPGSLWPQHF. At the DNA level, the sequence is TGTGCCAGCAGTTCCTTCCCGGGGTCTCTTTGGCCCCAGCATTTT.